The following is a TCR beta chain sequence with its context. CDR3 size: 16 residues. CDR1 and CDR2 (germline): MDHEN, SYDVKM. V was shortened by 5 bases and J by 0 bases, with 14 bases between the two germline ends. This sample was taken from a study of blood T cell repertoires in COVID-19. Study overall: Samples representing acute and convalescent COVID-19 were sourced from the United States, Italy and Spain.

Libraries were prepared by immunoSEQ multiplex PCR; TCRdb keeps only in-frame clonotypes and omits some of them. The sample shows a few hundred thousand clones, 89% of them seen only once. The receptor was isolated from a woman aged 60-75 years with acute or convalescent COVID-19. The sequenced sample consisted of peripheral blood. The rearrangement uses TRBV28 and TRBJ2-1; D remains unclear. The CDR3 DNA reads TGTGCCAGCAGTGGCCAGGTAACCCCCTCCTACAATGAGCAGTTCTTC. Its protein is CASSGQVTPSYNEQFF.